This T cell receptor (beta chain) was identified during a study of cytomegalovirus exposure and HLA in healthy donors. This clone has a handful of counts. What it binds is unknown. TCRdb's copy holds only in-frame clones and misses some; the assay was immunoSEQ multiplex PCR. The data contain about 160,000 clones, over 85% of them seen just once; the ten biggest clones take up 10%. Study-level points and caveats: Most TCR sequences proved rare, with some public TCRs found in many donors.

After removal of 2 bases from V and 5 bases from J, the junction contained 2 bases not matched to a gene. Germline CDR1 and CDR2: LGHNA and YNFKEQ. The CDR3 runs to 15 residues. This TCR derives from a woman younger than 30 in good health and CMV-seropositive. The J gene is TRBJ2-3, the V gene TRBV4-2; 12 nucleotides match TRBD2. Sequencing was performed on PBMCs. In DNA form, the CDR3 reads TGTGCCAGCAGCCAACGACTAGCGGGAGAAGATACGCAGTATTTT. Translated: CASSQRLAGEDTQYF.